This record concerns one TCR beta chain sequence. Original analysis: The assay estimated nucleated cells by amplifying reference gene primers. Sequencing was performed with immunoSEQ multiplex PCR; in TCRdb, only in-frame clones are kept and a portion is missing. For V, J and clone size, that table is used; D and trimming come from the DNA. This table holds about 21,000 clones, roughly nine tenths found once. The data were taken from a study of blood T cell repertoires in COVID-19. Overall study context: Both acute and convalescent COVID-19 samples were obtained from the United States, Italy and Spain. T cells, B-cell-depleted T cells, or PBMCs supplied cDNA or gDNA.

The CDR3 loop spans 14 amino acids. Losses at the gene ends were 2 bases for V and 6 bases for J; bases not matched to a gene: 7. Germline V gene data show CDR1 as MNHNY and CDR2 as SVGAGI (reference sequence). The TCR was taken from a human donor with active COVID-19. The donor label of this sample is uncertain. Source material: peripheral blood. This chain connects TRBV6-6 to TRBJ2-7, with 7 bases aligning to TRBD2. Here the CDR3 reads CASSYPSGVGEQYF. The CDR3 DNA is TGTGCCAGCAGTTACCCCAGCGGGGTGGGCGAGCAGTACTTC.